The next 27 T cell receptor beta chains were all read from a single sample in a study of cytomegalovirus exposure and HLA in healthy donors. The study ran its PCR with 60 Vbeta and 13 Jbeta primers. Clones were read by immunoSEQ multiplex PCR, and TCRdb kept only the in-frame ones, dropping some. The sample holds 150,000 to 200,000 clones, less than 90% seen once. Sequencing was performed on PBMCs. The receptor set was obtained from a man between 45 and 60 years old in good health and CMV-seropositive.

Comment on this clone: The junction departs from germline at one end; a sequencing error may be responsible. The chain combines TRBV7-2 with TRBJ1-1; D uncertain. CDR1 and CDR2 from the germline V gene are SGHTA and FQGNSA. The CDR3 consists of 14 residues. The CDR3 loop is CASSGAAANTEVFF. Here the CDR3 DNA reads TGTGCCAGCAGCGGAGCGGCAGCGAACACTGAAGTTTTCTTT.

This clone was seen more than once but under ten times. The rearrangement uses TRBV5-1 and TRBJ2-1, with a weak D call TRBD2 (6 bases). This CDR3 region has 14 residues. The ends were cut back, 5 bases at V and 6 bases at J, with 15 bases in the middle. Germline V gene sequence: CDR1 SGHRS, CDR2 YFSETQ. The DNA for the CDR3 is TGCGCCAGCAGATCGGGACTTCCTACCAATGAGCAGTTCTTC. Its protein product is CASRSGLPTNEQFF.

The count of this clone is one. The V and J genes are TRBV10-3 and TRBJ2-5; TRBD1 matches 8 bases. CDR3 length: 13 residues. Germline V gene data show CDR1 as ENHRY and CDR2 as SYGVKD. J gave up 6 bases and V 10 bases, and 10 bases lay outside the gene matches. DNA of the CDR3: TGTGCCACCCAACAGGGGGAATATCAGACCCAGTACTTC. Its protein is CATQQGEYQTQYF.

As DNA, the CDR3 is TGTGCCAGCAGCTTAGGAGCGGGGGGCGTCAACGAGCAGTACTTC. It specifies CASSLGAGGVNEQYF. This chain joins TRBV7-9 and TRBJ2-7, with TRBD2 matching 9 bases. The germline V gene encodes CDR1 SEHNR and CDR2 FQNEAQ (reference sequence). V dropped 1 base and J dropped 5; count of bases not matched to a gene: 6. The CDR3 sequence is 15 residues long.

J is TRBJ1-4 and V is TRBV19; 7 bases match TRBD1. The CDR3 totals 15 residues. Unmatched junction bases numbered 6, after V lost 3 bases and J lost 5 bases. Germline V gives CDR1 LNHDA, CDR2 SQIVND (reference sequence). CDR3 amino acids: CASSIGDRLNEKLFF. As DNA, the CDR3 is TGTGCCAGTAGTATTGGGGACAGACTCAATGAAAAACTGTTTTTT.

V is TRBV20-1 and J is TRBJ2-1; D gene unclear. The CDR3 totals 11 residues. Germline CDR1 and CDR2: DFQATT and SNEGSKA (reference sequence). The germline V and J ends were trimmed by 5 bases and 4 bases, with 6 bases remaining between them. The CDR3 is CSASTYNEQFF. As DNA, the CDR3 is TGCAGTGCTTCGACTTACAATGAGCAGTTCTTC.

This clone was counted once. V is TRBV7-2 and J is TRBJ2-2; 8 nucleotides agree with TRBD1. Looked up from germline, CDR1 is SGHTA and CDR2 is FQGNSA. This CDR3 spans 14 amino acids. J gave up 5 bases and V 3 bases, and 2 bases lay outside the gene matches. Here the CDR3 DNA reads TGTGCCAGCAGCTTTACAGGGGGGACCGGGGAGCTGTTTTTT. This codes for CASSFTGGTGELFF.

The chain joins TRBV10-1 to TRBJ1-6; 9 positions agree with TRBD1. After removal of 5 bases from V and 6 bases from J, the junction contained 5 bases not matched to a gene. The CDR3 consists of 15 residues. In germline, CDR1 is WNHNN, CDR2 SYGVQD (reference sequence). In DNA, the CDR3 is TGCGCCAGCAGTCCCGGGACAGGGACTAATTCACCCCTCCACTTT. Translating gives CASSPGTGTNSPLHF.

This chain uses TRBV5-1 with TRBJ1-1, with D uncertain. This CDR3 contains 13 residues. Trimming cost V 0 bases and J 5 bases, with 8 bases left between them. Germline assignment: CDR1 SGHRS and CDR2 YFSETQ. The CDR3 DNA reads as TGCGCCAGCAGCTTGGAGGTAGCGACTGAAGCTTTCTTT. Encoded protein: CASSLEVATEAFF. The entire variable domain, with the rest obtained from reference TRBV5-1 and TRBJ1-1, is as follows: KAGVTQTPRYLIKTRGQQVTLSCSPISGHRSVSWYQQTPGQGLQFLFEYFSETQRNKGNFPGRFSGRQFSNSRSEMNVSTLELGDSALYLCASSLEVATEAFFGQGTRLTVV.

This chain links TRBV10-3 with TRBJ2-1; possible D gene TRBD2, 5 bases. The germline CDR1 and CDR2 sequences are ENHRY and SYGVKD. This CDR3 spans 15 amino acids. The V and J ends lost 4 bases and 4 bases respectively, with 14 bases between them. The CDR3 DNA sequence: TGTGCCATCAGTGGAGAGGGCTCTGGGTACAATGAGCAGTTCTTC. Translation: CAISGEGSGYNEQFF.

This chain joins TRBV30 and TRBJ2-7; tentatively, D is TRBD2 (6 bases). With 3 bases removed from V and 3 bases from J, the gap between germline ends came to 18 bases. Germline CDR1 and CDR2: GTSNPN and SVGIG (reference sequence). The CDR3 loop spans 15 amino acids. CDR3 sequence reads: CAWRSWAGLSYEQYF. In DNA form, the CDR3 reads TGTGCCTGGAGGAGCTGGGCGGGACTGAGCTACGAGCAGTACTTC.

In this sample, this clone turned up a few times. The chain carries TRBV6-6 and TRBJ2-5; TRBD1 matches at 10 bases. The CDR3 runs 16 residues. Germline loops: CDR1 MNHNY, CDR2 SVGAGI (reference sequence). Trimming cost V 5 bases and J 1 base; bases outside gene matches: 7. Here the CDR3 DNA reads TGTGCCAGCAGTCAGACAGGGGGCTATTTCCAAGAGACCCAGTACTTC. Its protein product is CASSQTGGYFQETQYF.

Points on this clone: This sample includes further DNA sequences coding for the same CDR3. The chain combines TRBV28 with TRBJ2-7; possibly TRBD2 for D (5 bases). This CDR3 is built from 15 residues. V shed 3 bases and J shed 0 bases, with 12 bases lying between them. Germline V gene sequence: CDR1 MDHEN, CDR2 SYDVKM. This CDR3 is CASSFPAGSSYEQYF. CDR3 bases: TGTGCCAGCAGTTTTCCGGCGGGCTCCTCCTACGAGCAGTACTTC.

V gene TRBV7-9 combines with J gene TRBJ1-3, with D perhaps TRBD1 (5 bases). Looked up from germline, CDR1 is SEHNR and CDR2 is FQNEAQ (reference sequence). The CDR3 contains 15 residues. Trimming cost V 5 bases and J 0 bases, with 11 bases left between them. The CDR3 DNA reads TGTGCCAGCAGCCTAAAGACAGCCTCTGGAAACACCATATATTTT. It codes for CASSLKTASGNTIYF.

The V gene is TRBV2, the J gene TRBJ1-5; 7 bases are shared with TRBD1. This CDR3 comprises 14 residues. Trimming at V came to 10 bases and at J to 0 bases, leaving 6 bases not matched to a gene. The V gene's germline CDR1 is SNHLY and CDR2 FYNNEI. As DNA, the CDR3 is TGTGCCACCGGGACAGACCATAGCAATCAGCCCCAGCATTTT. It translates to CATGTDHSNQPQHF.

This rearrangement joins TRBV4-1 to TRBJ2-6; 7 bases align to TRBD1. The CDR3 is 15 amino acids. V dropped 2 bases and J dropped 2; count of bases not matched to a gene: 0. Germline CDR1 is MGHRA and CDR2 is YSYEKL. The CDR3 DNA sequence: TGCGCCAGCAGCCAACAGGGGGCTGGGGCCAACGTCCTGACTTTC. Translated: CASSQQGAGANVLTF.

Only one count was recorded for this clone. The chain uses TRBV9 and TRBJ1-2; a weak D match, TRBD1 (6 bases). The germline V and J ends were trimmed by 3 bases and 4 bases, with 10 bases remaining between them. Looked up from germline, CDR1 is SGDLS and CDR2 is YYNGEE. The CDR3 spans 13 residues. The CDR3 loop is CASSDRVGYGYTF. DNA for the CDR3: TGTGCCAGCAGCGACAGGGTTGGCTATGGCTACACCTTC.

The CDR3 here is CASSPQEPGVGGELFF. CDR3 DNA: TGTGCCAGCTCACCACAGGAGCCTGGTGTCGGCGGGGAGCTGTTTTTT. The genes are TRBV18 and TRBJ2-2, with unresolved D. Germline loops: CDR1 KGHSH, CDR2 LQKENI. CDR3 size: 16 residues. V lost 1 base to trimming and J lost 7 bases, with 16 bases between them.

This rearrangement joins TRBV7-3 to TRBJ1-6; D gene unclear. Germline CDR1 SGHTA, CDR2 FQGTGA. Trimming left V 0 bases short and J 10 bases short, with 13 bases between. This CDR3 spans 15 amino acids. The CDR3 DNA follows: TGTGCCAGCAGCTTAACAGGGAGGCTGGGCTCACCCCTCCACTTT. It yields the protein CASSLTGRLGSPLHF.

The chain uses TRBV7-7 and TRBJ2-2; possibly TRBD1 for D (6 bases). Per the germline V gene, CDR1 is SSHAT and CDR2 is FNYEAQ (reference sequence). This CDR3 comprises 15 residues. Trimming pared 1 base from V and 6 bases from J, leaving 12 bases between. CDR3 bases: TGTGCCAGCAGCTTAGGGGTCAGGGGAGCCGGGGAGCTGTTTTTT. It encodes CASSLGVRGAGELFF.

The chain couples TRBV4-3 to TRBJ2-2; 7 bases agree with TRBD2. Germline V gene data show CDR1 as LGHNA and CDR2 as YSLEER. The CDR3 runs 17 residues. Trimming cost V 0 bases and J 0 bases; bases outside gene matches: 4. CDR3 sequence reads: CASSQDLLATNTGELFF. The CDR3 nucleotides read TGCGCCAGCAGCCAAGATCTACTAGCGACGAACACCGGGGAGCTGTTTTTT.

This chain joins TRBV7-6 and TRBJ2-7; 7 bases map to TRBD1. CDR3 length: 16 amino acids. J gave up 0 bases and V 6 bases, and 11 bases lay outside the gene matches. CDR1 SGHVS and CDR2 FNYEAQ come from the germline V gene. The CDR3 sequence is CASSYIQGFSSYEQYF. CDR3 sequence (DNA): TGTGCCAGCAGTTACATACAGGGGTTTAGCTCCTACGAGCAGTACTTC.

J is TRBJ2-1 and V is TRBV9, with D possibly TRBD1 on 6 matching bases. In germline, CDR1 is SGDLS, CDR2 YYNGEE. The CDR3 consists of 16 residues. Trimming removed 4 bases from V and 10 bases from J, with 24 bases in between. Here the CDR3 reads CASSPPSGTLPREQFF. CDR3 DNA: TGTGCCAGCAGCCCTCCTTCCGGGACACTCCCCAGGGAGCAGTTCTTC.

This clone was detected only once. This chain joins TRBV27 and TRBJ1-2, with 8 bases that match TRBD1. CDR1 and CDR2 (germline): MNHEY, SMNVEV (reference sequence). There are 13 residues in the CDR3. Losses at the gene ends were 2 bases for V and 8 bases for J; bases not matched to a gene: 4. In nucleotides, the CDR3 is TGTGCCAGCAGTTTACAGGGGGCGATAGGCTACACCTTC. This sequence encodes CASSLQGAIGYTF.

V usage is TRBV7-9 and J usage is TRBJ1-1; 8 bases match TRBD1. From germline, CDR1 is SEHNR and CDR2 FQNEAQ (reference sequence). V gave up 6 bases and J gave up 0 bases; unmatched junction bases: 6. The CDR3 extends over 15 amino acids. CDR3 bases: TGTGCCAGCAGACAACAGGGGGTGATGAACACTGAAGCTTTCTTT. Translated, it gives CASRQQGVMNTEAFF. Filled out from reference TRBV7-9 and TRBJ1-1, the complete variable domain reads DTGVSQNPRHKITKRGQNVTFRCDPISEHNRLYWYRQTLGQGPEFLTYFQNEAQLEKSRLLSDRFSAERPKGSFSTLEIQRTEQGDSAMYLCASRQQGVMNTEAFFGQGTRLTVV.

The chain links TRBV7-2 to TRBJ2-3, with TRBD2 matching 7 bases. This CDR3 is 13 amino acids long. CDR1 is SGHTA and CDR2 is FQGNSA in the germline V gene. The V gene end was trimmed by 8 bases and the J gene end by 0 bases; junction bases not matched to a gene: 2. The CDR3 DNA sequence: TGTGCCAGCGGGGGGGGGAGCACAGATACGCAGTATTTT. Amino acid sequence: CASGGGSTDTQYF. Full variable domain (missing parts from reference TRBV7-2 and TRBJ2-3): GAGVSQSPSNKVTEKGKDVELRCDPISGHTALYWYRQSLGQGLEFLIYFQGNSAPDKSGLPSDRFSAERTGGSVSTLTIQRTQQEDSAVYLCASGGGSTDTQYFGPGTRLTVL.

This clone was detected a few times. The chain has TRBV30 and TRBJ2-7, with D possibly TRBD2 on 6 matching bases. V was clipped by 5 bases and J by 0 bases, with 14 bases between them. The CDR3 is 14 residues long. Germline CDR1 GTSNPN, CDR2 SVGIG (reference sequence). This chain's CDR3 is CAWGRDLSSYEQYF. The CDR3 bases are TGTGCCTGGGGGCGGGACTTATCCTCCTACGAGCAGTACTTC.